This record covers a single T cell receptor (beta chain). What it binds is unknown. Second doses were pooled across both intervals (about 4 or about 12 weeks). This sample stems from a study of T cell responses to AZD1222 COVID-19 vaccine. Overall study results and limits: Regions left unmutated in variants are reportedly the target of nearly half of spike-specific TCRs. Rises in breadth and depth of Spike-specific TCRs came after two AZD1222 doses. Most donors were white British and more were female, and clonal diversity was possibly underestimated.

The CDR3 extends over 16 amino acids. In germline, CDR1 is SGHDT, CDR2 YYEEEE. The V segment lost 9 bases and the J segment 4 bases; nucleotides outside the gene matches: 15. Generated by immunoSEQ multiplex PCR, the TCRdb table keeps only in-frame clones and is missing some. The table lists roughly 130,000 clones, 80% to 95% of them singletons. The sample here was peripheral blood, taken 28 days after the second AZD1222 dose. This chain connects TRBV5-6 to TRBJ1-2, with 10 bases matching TRBD1. This TCR was sampled from an adult who received the AZD1222 COVID-19 vaccine. DNA of the CDR3: TGTGCCACACACCTAGAGACAGGGGGCGCTGGCTATGGCTACACCTTC. Translation gives CATHLETGGAGYGYTF.